Here is one TCR beta chain with its context. TCRdb called the 5' RACE reads again in MiXCR, with one record for every CDR3 protein. The sample holds approximately 450,000 distinct CDR3 sequences, roughly a sixth seen once. This sample was taken from a study of T cells after yellow fever vaccination. CDR1 is MGHRA, CDR2 YSYEKL, per germline. Trimming cost V 2 bases and J 0 bases, with 10 bases left between them. This CDR3 contains 15 residues. The sequenced sample was PBMCs, obtained before the yellow fever booster vaccination. The source is a man between 18 and 35 years old who received the YFV17D yellow fever vaccine. The rearrangement links TRBV4-1 to TRBJ1-1; D possibly corresponds to TRBD1 (5 bases). For the CDR3, the DNA is TGCGCCAGCAGCCAAAACAGGTATCTGAACACTGAAGCTTTCTTT. It codes for CASSQNRYLNTEAFF.